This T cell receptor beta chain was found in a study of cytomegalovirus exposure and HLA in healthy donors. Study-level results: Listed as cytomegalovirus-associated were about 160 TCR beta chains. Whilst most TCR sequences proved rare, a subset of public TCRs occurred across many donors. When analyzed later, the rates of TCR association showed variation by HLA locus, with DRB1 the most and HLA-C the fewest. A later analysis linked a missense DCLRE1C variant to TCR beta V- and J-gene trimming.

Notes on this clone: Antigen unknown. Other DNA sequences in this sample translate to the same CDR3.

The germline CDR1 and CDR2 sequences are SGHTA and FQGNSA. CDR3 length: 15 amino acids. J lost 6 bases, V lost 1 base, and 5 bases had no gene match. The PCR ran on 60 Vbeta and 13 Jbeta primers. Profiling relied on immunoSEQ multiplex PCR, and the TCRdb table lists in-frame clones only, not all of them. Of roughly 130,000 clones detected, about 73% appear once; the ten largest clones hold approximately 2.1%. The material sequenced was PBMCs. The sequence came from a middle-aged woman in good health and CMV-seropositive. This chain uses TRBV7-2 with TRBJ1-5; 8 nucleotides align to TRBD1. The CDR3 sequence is CASSLGGTGGQPQHF. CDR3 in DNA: TGTGCCAGCAGCTTAGGGGGGACAGGTGGTCAGCCCCAGCATTTT.